The 15 T cell receptor beta chains below all came from one sample that was sequenced in a study of T cells in tumors after PD-1 blockade. The data were produced by immunoSEQ multiplex PCR, yet TCRdb's version contains in-frame clones alone and is incomplete. The sample includes around 34,000 clones, around 72% of them seen just once. The sample in question was PBMCs, obtained after anti-PD-1 treatment. The source is a human donor with basal cell carcinoma.

This rearrangement joins TRBV20-1 to TRBJ2-7, with TRBD2 matching over 8 bases. The V gene end was trimmed by 3 bases and the J gene end by 2 bases; junction bases not matched to a gene: 6. Germline values: CDR1 DFQATT, CDR2 SNEGSKA (reference sequence). The CDR3 contains 14 residues. In nucleotides, the CDR3 is TGCAGTGCTAGTAGTGCGGGGGGCACCTACGAGCAGTACTTC. This encodes CSASSAGGTYEQYF.

V and J are TRBV19 and TRBJ2-2; D is perhaps TRBD1 (5 bases). The germline gives CDR1 LNHDA, CDR2 SQIVND (reference sequence). The CDR3 has 15 residues. Deletions cut 5 bases from V and 5 bases from J, with 15 bases between. As DNA, the CDR3 is TGTGCCAGTAGTGATAAGGGGCGCAGGACCGGGGAGCTGTTTTTT. Amino acids: CASSDKGRRTGELFF. Together with reference TRBV19 and TRBJ2-2, the CDR3 gives the full variable domain: DGGITQSPKYLFRKEGQNVTLSCEQNLNHDAMYWYRQDPGQGLRLIYYSQIVNDFQKGDIAEGYSVSREKKESFPLTVTSAQKNPTAFYLCASSDKGRRTGELFFGEGSRLTVL.

By frequency in the sample, this clone is medium-sized. The chain couples TRBV2 to TRBJ2-7; TRBD2 might be the D (6 bases). V was cut by 8 bases and J by 3 bases, with 14 bases left in between. The CDR3 has 13 residues. Germline values: CDR1 SNHLY, CDR2 FYNNEI. This chain's CDR3 is CASCVGGFYEQYF. As DNA, the CDR3 is TGTGCCAGCTGCGTCGGGGGTTTCTACGAGCAGTACTTC. The full variable domain, in which reference TRBV2 and TRBJ2-7 provide the parts outside the CDR3, is EPEVTQTPSHQVTQMGQEVILRCVPISNHLYFYWYRQILGQKVEFLVSFYNNEISEKSEIFDDQFSVERPDGSNFTLKIRSTKLEDSAMYFCASCVGGFYEQYFGPGTRLTVT.

This clone has a handful of counts. CDR3 bases: TGTGCCAGCAGCTCCCTCCGGGACAGGGTTTCGGAAAAACTGTTTTTT. It yields the protein CASSSLRDRVSEKLFF. This sequence joins TRBV27 and TRBJ1-4; 9 bases match TRBD1. V shed 6 bases and J 8 bases; nucleotides not matched to a gene: 13. This CDR3 spans 16 amino acids. Germline CDR1 MNHEY, CDR2 SMNVEV (reference sequence).

The chain is built from TRBV7-6 and TRBJ2-3; D unclear. Trimming shortened V by 1 base and J by 1 base, and 3 bases separated the two germline ends. The germline gives CDR1 SGHVS, CDR2 FNYEAQ. The CDR3 sequence is 13 residues long. The DNA of the CDR3 is TGTGCCAGCAGCTTAGTCGGCACAGATACGCAGTATTTT. This translates into CASSLVGTDTQYF.

The chain links TRBV6-2 or TRBV6-3 to TRBJ2-1; a weak D match, TRBD2 (6 bases). Germline V gives CDR1 MNHEY, CDR2 SVGEGT. The V gene lost 3 bases and the J gene lost 7 bases, with 7 bases spanning the gap. This CDR3 region has 12 residues. CDR3 in amino acids: CASSYGRNEQFF. In DNA, the CDR3 is TGTGCCAGCAGTTATGGGAGGAATGAGCAGTTCTTC.

The rearrangement joins TRBV16 to TRBJ1-1, with 7 bases lining up with TRBD1. Germline V gene lookup returns CDR1 KGHSY and CDR2 FQNENV. Trimming removed 4 bases from V and 7 bases from J; junction bases left unmatched: 9. This CDR3 spans 14 amino acids. The DNA for the CDR3 is TGTGCCAGCAGCCTGGACAGGACCAGGGGTGAAGCTTTCTTT. Amino acids: CASSLDRTRGEAFF. Complete variable domain (other parts from reference TRBV16 and TRBJ1-1): GEEVAQTPKHLVRGEGQKAKLYCAPIKGHSYVFWYQQVLKNEFKFLISFQNENVFDETGMPKERFSAKCLPNSPCSLEIQATKLEDSAVYFCASSLDRTRGEAFFGQGTRLTVV.

The chain couples TRBV6-6 to TRBJ1-2; no clear D. The CDR3 covers 14 residues. Trimming left V 2 bases short and J 6 bases short, with 13 bases between. Germline V gives CDR1 MNHNY, CDR2 SVGAGI (reference sequence). CDR3 region: CASSYPGIRDGYTF. CDR3 in DNA: TGTGCCAGCAGTTACCCAGGAATACGCGATGGCTACACCTTC.

This sequence joins TRBV2 and TRBJ1-5; 12 bases are shared with TRBD1. The CDR3 sequence is 14 residues long. Trimming at V came to 5 bases and at J to 10 bases, leaving 6 bases not matched to a gene. The germline V gene has CDR1 SNHLY and CDR2 FYNNEI. CDR3 coding DNA: TGTGCCAGCAGTTTGGGACAGGGGGCTCAACCCCAGCATTTT. Protein sequence: CASSLGQGAQPQHF.

CDR3 region: CASSQGLAGNEQYF. Here the CDR3 DNA reads TGTGCCAGCAGCCAGGGACTAGCGGGTAACGAGCAGTACTTC. This sequence joins TRBV7-8 and TRBJ2-7; 12 positions match TRBD2. The CDR3 runs 14 residues. The junction had 4 bases not matched to a gene; V was cut back by 5 bases and J by 5 bases. The V gene's germline CDR1 is SGHVS and CDR2 FQNEAQ.

The rearrangement joins TRBV2 to TRBJ1-3; TRBD1 agrees at 9 bases. The CDR3 has 13 residues. V trimming: 8 bases; J trimming: 4 bases; junction bases outside the gene matches: 3. The germline CDR1 and CDR2 sequences are SNHLY and FYNNEI. The CDR3 region is CASRDRGGNTIYF. CDR3 sequence (DNA): TGTGCCAGCCGCGACAGGGGGGGAAACACCATATATTTT.

V gene TRBV5-1 combines with J gene TRBJ2-3; 8 nucleotides match TRBD2. The CDR3 has 17 residues. CDR1 is SGHRS, CDR2 YFSETQ, per germline. With V trimmed by 4 bases and J by 1 base, 11 bases remained unmatched. As DNA, the CDR3 is TGCGCCAGCAGCCAGCTTGCCAGCGGGAGAGGCACAGATACGCAGTATTTT. Amino acids: CASSQLASGRGTDTQYF.

V is TRBV14 and J is TRBJ2-4, with TRBD2 matching over 10 bases. Germline CDR1 is SGHDN and CDR2 is FVKESK. This CDR3 is built from 16 residues. Trimming removed 1 base from V and 2 bases from J; junction bases left unmatched: 2. CDR3 in amino acids: CASSQVSGRSKNIQYF. Here the CDR3 DNA reads TGTGCCAGCAGCCAAGTTAGCGGGAGGTCCAAAAACATTCAGTACTTC.

The V and J genes are TRBV28 and TRBJ1-2, with D possibly matching TRBD1 (5 bases). This CDR3 comprises 13 residues. Trimming shortened V by 5 bases and J by 8 bases, and 15 bases separated the two germline ends. Germline V gene lookup returns CDR1 MDHEN and CDR2 SYDVKM. CDR3 in DNA: TGTGCCAGCAGTCCGGGGGGGTTAGGAGGCTACACCTTC. It encodes CASSPGGLGGYTF.

This chain links TRBV14 with TRBJ2-3; TRBD2 aligns across 12 bases. The ends lost 8 bases at V and 7 bases at J; junction bases unmatched: 13. Germline assignment: CDR1 SGHDN and CDR2 FVKESK. This CDR3 contains 16 residues. DNA for the CDR3: TGTGCCAGCGCTAAGACTAGCGGGAGATGGGGAAATACGCAGTATTTT. Translated, it gives CASAKTSGRWGNTQYF.